A single sample gave rise to the 18 T cell receptor beta chains below, sequenced in a study of cytomegalovirus exposure and HLA in healthy donors. The PCR was carried out with 60 Vbeta primers and 13 Jbeta primers. The repertoire was sequenced with immunoSEQ multiplex PCR; TCRdb's copy has only in-frame clones and lacks some. This sample has more than 95,000 clones, with 81% found just once. Sequenced material: PBMCs. Receptors were obtained from a woman under 40 in good health and CMV-seronegative.

This chain joins TRBV6-4 and TRBJ2-3; TRBD2 agrees at 9 bases. This CDR3 region has 15 residues. V gave up 4 bases and J gave up 4 bases; unmatched junction bases: 6. The germline V gene encodes CDR1 MRHNA and CDR2 SNTAGT. The CDR3 sequence: CASSVSGSEADTQYF. CDR3 in DNA: TGTGCCAGCAGTGTTAGCGGGAGTGAGGCAGATACGCAGTATTTT.

This chain links TRBV7-9 with TRBJ1-3; D is undetermined. The CDR3 consists of 15 residues. V shed 5 bases and J shed 4 bases, with 15 bases lying between them. Looked up from germline, CDR1 is SEHNR and CDR2 is FQNEAQ (reference sequence). The CDR3, as DNA: TGTGCCAGCAGCGCGCCCTTGGGCTCCGGAAACACCATATATTTT. It specifies CASSAPLGSGNTIYF.

The chain uses TRBV27 and TRBJ2-1; 12 positions match TRBD2. This CDR3 contains 13 residues. V dropped 8 bases and J dropped 12; count of bases not matched to a gene: 8. Germline CDR1 reads MNHEY; CDR2 reads SMNVEV (reference sequence). The CDR3 is CASGLAGGVGQFF. In nucleotides, the CDR3 is TGTGCCAGCGGGCTAGCGGGAGGGGTAGGGCAGTTCTTC.

The V call is TRBV5-5, the J call TRBJ2-1, with 8 bases identical to TRBD1. The CDR3 loop spans 17 amino acids. Looked up from germline, CDR1 is SGHKS and CDR2 is YYEKEE (reference sequence). V gave up 0 bases and J gave up 5 bases; unmatched junction bases: 10. The CDR3 protein is CASSLDRAGGSDNEQFF. CDR3 bases: TGTGCCAGCAGCTTGGATCGGGCAGGGGGCTCGGACAATGAGCAGTTCTTC.

CDR3 DNA sequence: TGTGCCAGCTCACCCGTAGAGAGGGGACTAGCGAACGAGCAGTACTTC. It codes for CASSPVERGLANEQYF. The rearrangement links TRBV18 to TRBJ2-7; 10 bases map to TRBD2. The CDR3 runs to 16 residues. Germline loops: CDR1 KGHSH, CDR2 LQKENI. V lost 3 bases to trimming and J lost 5 bases; unmatched junction nucleotides: 10.

The chain has TRBV10-1 and TRBJ2-7; 10 nucleotides match TRBD1. This CDR3 region has 14 residues. V dropped 3 bases and J dropped 6; count of bases not matched to a gene: 5. Germline V gives CDR1 WNHNN, CDR2 SYGVQD (reference sequence). CDR3 sequence reads: CASSEGTGAPEQYF. The CDR3 nucleotides are TGCGCCAGCAGTGAAGGGACAGGGGCTCCCGAGCAGTACTTC.

This rearrangement joins TRBV27 to TRBJ1-1, with D uncertain. Germline V gene sequence: CDR1 MNHEY, CDR2 SMNVEV (reference sequence). The CDR3 length is 13 residues. V lost 5 bases and J 8 bases, leaving 15 bases between the germline ends. The CDR3 sequence is CASSLRTGKEAFF. As DNA, the CDR3 is TGTGCCAGCAGTCTGAGGACCGGGAAGGAAGCTTTCTTT.

The chain joins TRBV27 to TRBJ2-2, with a weak D call TRBD1 (6 bases). Per germline, CDR1 MNHEY and CDR2 SMNVEV (reference sequence). V was clipped by 5 bases and J by 1 base, with 8 bases between them. This CDR3 is built from 14 residues. The CDR3 loop is CASSQQGNTGELFF. The DNA for the CDR3 is TGTGCCAGCAGTCAACAGGGGAACACCGGGGAGCTGTTTTTT.

The chain combines TRBV6-4 with TRBJ2-1; perhaps TRBD2 as D (5 bases). V dropped 3 bases and J dropped 0 bases, with 6 bases sitting between them. Germline lookup yields CDR1 MRHNA and CDR2 SNTAGT. The CDR3 sequence is 14 residues long. CDR3 DNA sequence: TGTGCCAGCAGTGATGGGAGCTCCTACAATGAGCAGTTCTTC. Translation gives CASSDGSSYNEQFF.

This clone has a handful of counts. The chain links TRBV19 to TRBJ2-1, with D uncertain. CDR1 is LNHDA and CDR2 is SQIVND in the germline V gene (reference sequence). V shed 7 bases and J shed 6 bases, with 13 bases lying between them. The CDR3 spans 13 residues. The CDR3 protein is CASKRSHVNEQFF. The CDR3 nucleotides read TGTGCCAGTAAGCGATCCCACGTCAATGAGCAGTTCTTC.

The chain joins TRBV7-2 to TRBJ2-5; 7 nucleotides match TRBD2. V shed 5 bases and J 4 bases; nucleotides not matched to a gene: 7. Germline CDR1 SGHTA, CDR2 FQGNSA. The CDR3 totals 14 residues. CDR3 sequence (DNA): TGTGCCAGCAGCCGCGGCCTAGCGGTAGAGACCCAGTACTTC. Its protein is CASSRGLAVETQYF.

The J gene is TRBJ2-3, the V gene TRBV7-6; 9 bases map to TRBD1. CDR3 length: 16 residues. Germline-derived CDR1 and CDR2 are SGHVS and FNYEAQ. V lost 3 bases, J lost 6 bases, and 10 bases stayed unmatched. CDR3 in DNA: TGTGCCAGCAGCTTGACCGGGACAGGGTGGACCGATACGCAGTATTTT. Translated, it gives CASSLTGTGWTDTQYF. The variable domain in full, with the rest retrieved from reference TRBV7-6 and TRBJ2-3, is GAGVSQSPRYKVTKRGQDVALRCDPISGHVSLYWYRQALGQGPEFLTYFNYEAQQDKSGLPNDRFSAERPEGSISTLTIQRTEQRDSAMYRCASSLTGTGWTDTQYFGPGTRLTVL.

The chain carries TRBV4-3 and TRBJ2-7, with 9 bases identical to TRBD1. Germline V lookup: CDR1 LGHNA, CDR2 YSLEER. Losses at the gene ends were 1 base for V and 4 bases for J; bases not matched to a gene: 5. The CDR3 totals 15 residues. The CDR3 region has the DNA TGCGCCAGCAGCCAAGCGTGGGACAGGGTGTACGAGCAGTACTTC. Protein sequence: CASSQAWDRVYEQYF.

This clone was seen a single time. The rearrangement uses TRBV7-9 and TRBJ1-4; tentative D call: TRBD1 (5 bases). V dropped 5 bases and J dropped 7 bases, with 14 bases sitting between them. The CDR3 has 14 residues. CDR1 is SEHNR and CDR2 is FQNEAQ in the germline V gene (reference sequence). CDR3 nucleotide sequence: TGTGCCAGCAGCAACCAGGGCGGGGGTGAAAAACTGTTTTTT. Its protein is CASSNQGGGEKLFF.

V and J are TRBV7-2 and TRBJ2-3, with TRBD1 matching over 8 bases. V lost 3 bases to trimming and J lost 0 bases; unmatched junction nucleotides: 5. The CDR3 sequence is 16 residues long. The germline gives CDR1 SGHTA, CDR2 FQGNSA. DNA for the CDR3: TGTGCCAGCAGCTTCAGGGGGCCCTCAAGCACAGATACGCAGTATTTT. It codes for CASSFRGPSSTDTQYF.

The rearrangement uses TRBV4-3 and TRBJ1-2; D is uncertain. In germline, CDR1 is LGHNA, CDR2 YSLEER. V lost 0 bases and J lost 7, with 12 bases in between. CDR3 length: 14 amino acids. CDR3 DNA sequence: TGCGCCAGCAGCCAAGATTCAGGTTTGGGTGGCTACACCTTC. Translated, it gives CASSQDSGLGGYTF.

This chain links TRBV5-8 with TRBJ1-4, with 7 nucleotides matching TRBD1. The CDR3 loop spans 15 amino acids. The germline gives CDR1 SGHTS, CDR2 YDEGEE. V trimming: 4 bases; J trimming: 5 bases; junction bases outside the gene matches: 8. CDR3 DNA: TGTGCCAGCAGCCCGAGACAGGGCAGAAATGAAAAACTGTTTTTT. Translated: CASSPRQGRNEKLFF. The whole variable domain, filled in from reference TRBV5-8 and TRBJ1-4, reads EAGVTQSPTHLIKTRGQQATLRCSPISGHTSVYWYQQALGLGLQFLLWYDEGEERNRGNFPPRFSGRQFPNYSSELNVNALELEDSALYLCASSPRQGRNEKLFFGSGTQLSVL.

This chain joins TRBV7-9 and TRBJ2-2, with D possibly being TRBD1 (6 bases). V lost 3 bases, J lost 4 bases, and 9 bases lay in between. This CDR3 is 14 amino acids long. Germline V gene lookup returns CDR1 SEHNR and CDR2 FQNEAQ (reference sequence). CDR3 sequence (DNA): TGTGCCAGCAGCTTCCAGGGGAGCACCGGGGAGCTGTTTTTT. Translated: CASSFQGSTGELFF. Together with reference TRBV7-9 and TRBJ2-2, the CDR3 gives the full variable domain: DTGVSQNPRHKITKRGQNVTFRCDPISEHNRLYWYRQTLGQGPEFLTYFQNEAQLEKSRLLSDRFSAERPKGSFSTLEIQRTEQGDSAMYLCASSFQGSTGELFFGEGSRLTVL.